A single sample gave rise to the 24 T cell receptor beta chains below, sequenced in a study of cytomegalovirus exposure and HLA in healthy donors. The PCR employed 60 Vbeta primers together with 13 Jbeta primers. Method: immunoSEQ multiplex PCR; TCRdb's copy keeps in-frame clones and lacks some. The sample has over 100,000 clones, 81% seen once. The specimen sequenced was PBMCs. These receptors were taken from a woman aged 25 to 39 in good health and CMV-seronegative.

This clone appeared a single time. The chain couples TRBV5-1 to TRBJ2-1, with 8 bases fitting TRBD2. V trimming: 3 bases; J trimming: 4 bases; junction bases outside the gene matches: 9. CDR1 and CDR2 (germline): SGHRS, YFSETQ. CDR3 length: 16 residues. The CDR3 sequence: CASSSGSGSKYNEQFF. In DNA, the CDR3 is TGCGCCAGCAGCTCAGGAAGCGGGAGCAAGTACAATGAGCAGTTCTTC.

The gene calls are TRBV6-4 and TRBJ2-3; D gene uncertain. There are 13 residues in the CDR3. V was cut by 2 bases and J by 2 bases, with 5 bases left in between. The germline V gene encodes CDR1 MRHNA and CDR2 SNTAGT. CDR3 sequence: CASSDPITDTQYF. In nucleotides, the CDR3 is TGTGCCAGCAGTGACCCAATCACAGATACGCAGTATTTT.

This clone has only a few counts. The chain employs TRBV5-1 and TRBJ2-5; 8 nucleotides line up with TRBD2. With the DNA end fitting TRBJ2-7 better, the J assignment may be wrong. Germline CDR1 reads SGHRS; CDR2 reads YFSETQ. The CDR3 sequence is 16 residues long. The CDR3 DNA sequence: TGCGCCAGCAGCTTGGATGCGGGAGGACTCTCCTACGAGCAGTACTTC. Protein product: CASSLDAGGLSYEQYF.

This chain connects TRBV15 to TRBJ2-2, with TRBD1 identical over 8 bases. CDR3 length: 18 residues. J was trimmed by 5 bases and V by 0 bases; bases with no gene match: 11. Germline CDR1 reads LNHNV; CDR2 reads YYDKDF (reference sequence). Here the CDR3 DNA reads TGTGCCACCAGCAGAGATCGGACAGGGTGGGCTAGGACCGGGGAGCTGTTTTTT. Translated, it gives CATSRDRTGWARTGELFF.

This clone was observed a few times. V usage is TRBV15 and J usage is TRBJ2-2; tentative D call: TRBD2 (5 bases). Germline assignment: CDR1 LNHNV and CDR2 YYDKDF (reference sequence). Trimming cost V 1 base and J 4 bases, with 13 bases left between them. This CDR3 is 16 amino acids long. The DNA of the CDR3 is TGTGCCACCAGCAGAGGGAGGACTCAAATCACCGGGGAGCTGTTTTTT. This gives the protein CATSRGRTQITGELFF.

The gene calls are TRBV7-8 and TRBJ2-7, with a possible D match to TRBD2 (6 bases). This CDR3 is built from 13 residues. The V gene's germline CDR1 is SGHVS and CDR2 FQNEAQ. V was clipped by 8 bases and J by 5 bases, with 16 bases between them. The CDR3 loop is CASRGAGLHEQYF. The CDR3 nucleotides read TGTGCCAGCCGCGGGGCAGGGTTGCACGAGCAGTACTTC.

The chain joins TRBV2 to TRBJ2-5; D ambiguous. V shed 3 bases and J shed 2 bases, with 4 bases lying between them. The CDR3 length is 12 residues. Germline V CDR1 and CDR2: SNHLY, FYNNEI. CDR3 protein: CASSDSQETQYF. CDR3 bases: TGTGCCAGCAGTGACAGTCAAGAGACCCAGTACTTC.

This clone was detected only once. V gene TRBV27 combines with J gene TRBJ2-3, with a weak D call TRBD1 (5 bases). Germline values: CDR1 MNHEY, CDR2 SMNVEV (reference sequence). Trimming cost V 6 bases and J 2 bases, with 12 bases left between them. The CDR3 sequence is 14 residues long. CDR3: CASRIGVLTDTQYF. The DNA for the CDR3 is TGTGCCAGCAGAATAGGGGTACTCACAGATACGCAGTATTTT.

The V call is TRBV7-2, the J call TRBJ2-7; maybe TRBD1 (6 bases). CDR3 length equals 14 residues. The germline V gene encodes CDR1 SGHTA and CDR2 FQGNSA. V was trimmed by 5 bases and J by 3 bases, leaving 14 bases between them. CDR3 DNA: TGTGCCAGCAGCCTCGGACAGACCTACTACGAGCAGTACTTC. Amino acid sequence: CASSLGQTYYEQYF. Supplemented by reference TRBV7-2 and TRBJ2-7, the full variable domain reads GAGVSQSPSNKVTEKGKDVELRCDPISGHTALYWYRQSLGQGLEFLIYFQGNSAPDKSGLPSDRFSAERTGGSVSTLTIQRTQQEDSAVYLCASSLGQTYYEQYFGPGTRLTVT.

This chain connects TRBV7-2 to TRBJ2-7; no reliable D call. Germline CDR1 and CDR2: SGHTA and FQGNSA. V was shortened by 5 bases and J by 0 bases, with 5 bases between the two germline ends. The CDR3 length is 12 residues. This CDR3 is CASSQNSYEQYF. For the CDR3, the DNA is TGTGCCAGCAGCCAAAACTCCTACGAGCAGTACTTC.

J is TRBJ2-5 and V is TRBV4-2; D gene unclear. The V gene's germline CDR1 is LGHNA and CDR2 YNFKEQ. The length of the CDR3 is 15 residues. V dropped 1 base and J dropped 5 bases, with 14 bases sitting between them. For the CDR3, the DNA is TGTGCCAGCAGCCAAGCTGCGACTCCCCGGGAGACCCAGTACTTC. Encoded protein: CASSQAATPRETQYF.

The chain uses TRBV6-1 and TRBJ1-1; TRBD1 agrees at 10 bases. Germline CDR1 reads MNHNS; CDR2 reads SASEGT. This CDR3 is 16 amino acids long. V trimming: 4 bases; J trimming: 1 base; junction bases outside the gene matches: 6. This CDR3 reads CASSGDRGGGNTEAFF. CDR3 nucleotide sequence: TGTGCCAGCAGTGGGGACAGGGGAGGGGGGAACACTGAAGCTTTCTTT.

This clone was counted once. The chain joins TRBV27 to TRBJ1-1, with D maybe TRBD1 (5 bases). CDR3 length: 15 amino acids. Germline V gene sequence: CDR1 MNHEY, CDR2 SMNVEV (reference sequence). The V gene lost 4 bases and the J gene lost 1 base, with 13 bases spanning the gap. The CDR3 region is CASSSRWGENTEAFF. Here the CDR3 DNA reads TGTGCCAGCAGTTCCAGGTGGGGCGAGAACACTGAAGCTTTCTTT.

V and J are TRBV9 and TRBJ2-1; maybe TRBD1 (7 bases). The CDR3 contains 13 residues. Trimming pared 3 bases from V and 7 bases from J, leaving 11 bases between. Germline V gene lookup returns CDR1 SGDLS and CDR2 YYNGEE. The CDR3 DNA reads TGTGCCAGCAGCGACAGGGGAGGAAATGAGCAGTTCTTC. Its translation: CASSDRGGNEQFF.

This clone was detected once. The V gene is TRBV5-4, the J gene TRBJ2-7; TRBD2 is a possible D gene (6 bases). Trimming cost V 4 bases and J 9 bases, with 20 bases left between them. The V gene's germline CDR1 is SGHNT and CDR2 YYREEE (reference sequence). The length of the CDR3 is 14 residues. The CDR3 sequence is CASSLTGGVGVQYF. The CDR3 DNA reads as TGTGCCAGCAGCCTAACTGGAGGGGTGGGGGTGCAGTACTTC.

V and J are TRBV19 and TRBJ1-2; 9 bases align to TRBD1. The CDR3 length is 16 residues. V was clipped by 7 bases and J by 8 bases; unmatched bases: 17. In germline, CDR1 is LNHDA, CDR2 SQIVND (reference sequence). CDR3 sequence: CASTPKPGQGLRGYTF. In DNA form, the CDR3 reads TGTGCCAGTACCCCCAAGCCGGGACAGGGTTTAAGGGGCTACACCTTC.

This sequence joins TRBV7-9 and TRBJ2-1; 11 nucleotides match TRBD2. CDR1 and CDR2 from the germline V gene are SEHNR and FQNEAQ (reference sequence). CDR3 length equals 18 residues. With 4 bases clipped from V and 4 bases from J, the junction kept 12 bases outside the gene matches. The CDR3 sequence: CASSSGLAGGLRYNEQFF. Here the CDR3 DNA reads TGTGCCAGCAGCTCCGGACTAGCGGGTGGTTTACGGTACAATGAGCAGTTCTTC.

V gene TRBV29-1 combines with J gene TRBJ2-1; perhaps TRBD1 as D (6 bases). This CDR3 contains 11 residues. With 7 bases removed from V and 7 bases from J, the gap between germline ends came to 11 bases. CDR1 and CDR2 (germline): SQVTM, ANQGSEA. The CDR3 spells CSGGRGNEQFF. CDR3 coding DNA: TGCAGCGGGGGCAGGGGTAATGAGCAGTTCTTC.

The chain recombines TRBV7-2 with TRBJ1-4; 11 bases agree with TRBD1. The CDR3 runs 16 residues. The V and J ends lost 5 bases and 7 bases, in that order; junction bases with no gene match: 9. The germline V gene encodes CDR1 SGHTA and CDR2 FQGNSA. The chain's CDR3 is CASSIGTGGVGEKLFF. The DNA for the CDR3 is TGTGCCAGCAGCATAGGGACAGGGGGGGTCGGTGAAAAACTGTTTTTT.

About this clone itself: A read error may produce the germline difference seen at one junction end. The identical CDR3 is also encoded by other nucleotide sequences in the sample. The rearrangement links TRBV19 to TRBJ1-1, with 7 nucleotides matching TRBD1. The CDR3 has 12 amino acids. CDR1 and CDR2 (germline): LNHDA, SQIVND (reference sequence). CDR3 sequence reads: CASSIYQGEAFF. The CDR3 DNA is TGTGCCAGTAGTATATACCAGGGGGAAGCCTTCTTT.

This clone has a handful of counts. The CDR3 reads CASSLNPGQLTGELFF. Here the CDR3 DNA reads TGTGCCAGCTCTCTCAATCCGGGACAGCTCACCGGGGAGCTGTTTTTT. The chain carries TRBV18 and TRBJ2-2; TRBD1 matches 7 bases. With V trimmed by 6 bases and J by 4 bases, 11 bases remained unmatched. The CDR3 extends over 16 amino acids. Germline CDR1 reads KGHSH; CDR2 reads LQKENI.

This chain connects TRBV5-4 to TRBJ2-2; a weak D match, TRBD1 (5 bases). The germline CDR1 and CDR2 sequences are SGHNT and YYREEE (reference sequence). This CDR3 contains 16 residues. The V end lost 0 bases, the J end lost 1 base, and 10 bases lay between the germline ends. The chain's CDR3 is CASSLAQTGNTGELFF. The CDR3 DNA sequence: TGTGCCAGCAGCTTGGCACAAACAGGGAACACCGGGGAGCTGTTTTTT.

The gene calls are TRBV7-2 and TRBJ2-6; 7 bases line up with TRBD1. Germline V CDR1 and CDR2: SGHTA, FQGNSA. The CDR3 extends over 15 amino acids. V dropped 5 bases and J dropped 4; count of bases not matched to a gene: 5. CDR3 sequence (DNA): TGTGCCAGCAGCGAGGGGGCCACGGGGGCCAACGTCCTGACTTTC. The encoded protein is CASSEGATGANVLTF.

In regard to this clone: Other DNA sequences in this sample translate to the same CDR3. The V gene is TRBV18, the J gene TRBJ2-7, with TRBD2 identical over 10 bases. V gave up 4 bases and J gave up 3 bases; unmatched junction bases: 3. The CDR3 extends over 14 amino acids. Per the germline V gene, CDR1 is KGHSH and CDR2 is LQKENI. This CDR3 is CASSRGLANYEQYF. The CDR3, as DNA: TGTGCCAGCTCACGGGGACTAGCGAACTACGAGCAGTACTTC.